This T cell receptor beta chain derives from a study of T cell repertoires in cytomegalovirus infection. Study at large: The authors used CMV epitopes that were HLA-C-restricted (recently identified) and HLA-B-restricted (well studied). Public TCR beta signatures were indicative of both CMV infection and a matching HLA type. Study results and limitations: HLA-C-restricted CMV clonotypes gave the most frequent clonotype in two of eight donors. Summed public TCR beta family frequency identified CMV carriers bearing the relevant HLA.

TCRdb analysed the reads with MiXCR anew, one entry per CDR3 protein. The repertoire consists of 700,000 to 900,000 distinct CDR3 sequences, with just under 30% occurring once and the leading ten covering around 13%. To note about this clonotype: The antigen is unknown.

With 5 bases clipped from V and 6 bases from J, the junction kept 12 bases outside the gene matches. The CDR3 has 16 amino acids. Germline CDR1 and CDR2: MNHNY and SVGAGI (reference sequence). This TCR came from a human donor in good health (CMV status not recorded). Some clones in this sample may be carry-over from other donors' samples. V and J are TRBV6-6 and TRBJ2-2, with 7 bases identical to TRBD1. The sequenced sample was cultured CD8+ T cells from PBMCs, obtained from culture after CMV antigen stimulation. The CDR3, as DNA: TGTGCCAGCAGTCCCGGGACAGTGATCCCAGCCGGGGAGCTGTTTTTT. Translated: CASSPGTVIPAGELFF.